The rows below give T cell receptor beta chains drawn from one sample of a study of cytomegalovirus exposure and HLA in healthy donors. Repertoires were generated with immunoSEQ multiplex PCR, while TCRdb's copy carries only in-frame clones and drops some. Among about 220,000 clones listed, roughly 82% were seen once. Material for sequencing was PBMCs. The source is a man aged 40-49 years in good health and CMV-seropositive. Both conserved end residues are part of each CDR3. Fields, in order: J gene, D gene, V gene, CDR3 DNA, CDR3 protein. The D gene is left open where the match is weak.

>TRBJ1-5|NA|TRBV7-8
TGTGCCAGCAGCTTGGAGGGAAGAAGCAATCAGCCCCAGCATTTT
CASSLEGRSNQPQHF
>TRBJ2-2|NA|TRBV19
TGTGCCAGTAGTAGCGGGGACAACACCGGGGAGCTGTTTTTT
CASSSGDNTGELFF
>TRBJ1-5|NA|TRBV2
TGTGCCAGCAATGTCCAGGACAGAGTTAATCAGCCCCAGCATTTT
CASNVQDRVNQPQHF
>TRBJ1-1|NA|TRBV9
TGTGCCAGCAGCTCACGGGGAGCAGAAATGGCTGAAGCTTTCTTT
CASSSRGAEMAEAFF
>TRBJ1-1|TRBD1|TRBV19
TGTGCCAGTAGTACCGGGACAGTGATCACTGAAGCTTTCTTT
CASSTGTVITEAFF
>TRBJ2-7|TRBD2|TRBV15
TGTGCCACCAGCAGGACTAGCGGGAGTTACGAGCAGTACTTC
CATSRTSGSYEQYF
>TRBJ1-2|NA|TRBV30
TGTGCCTGGACCCTGGTCAGGGGTTCTAACTATGGCTACACCTTC
CAWTLVRGSNYGYTF
>TRBJ1-3|TRBD1|TRBV9
TGTGCCAGCAGCGTAGCCCCGACAGGGGCTGGAAACACCATATATTTT
CASSVAPTGAGNTIYF
>TRBJ1-1|NA|TRBV2
TGTGCCAGCAGAACGGACAGGAACACTGAAGCTTTCTTT
CASRTDRNTEAFF
>TRBJ2-2|NA|TRBV6-1
TGTGCCAGCAGGGGTTATAAGACAGGAACCGGGGAGCTGTTTTTT
CASRGYKTGTGELFF